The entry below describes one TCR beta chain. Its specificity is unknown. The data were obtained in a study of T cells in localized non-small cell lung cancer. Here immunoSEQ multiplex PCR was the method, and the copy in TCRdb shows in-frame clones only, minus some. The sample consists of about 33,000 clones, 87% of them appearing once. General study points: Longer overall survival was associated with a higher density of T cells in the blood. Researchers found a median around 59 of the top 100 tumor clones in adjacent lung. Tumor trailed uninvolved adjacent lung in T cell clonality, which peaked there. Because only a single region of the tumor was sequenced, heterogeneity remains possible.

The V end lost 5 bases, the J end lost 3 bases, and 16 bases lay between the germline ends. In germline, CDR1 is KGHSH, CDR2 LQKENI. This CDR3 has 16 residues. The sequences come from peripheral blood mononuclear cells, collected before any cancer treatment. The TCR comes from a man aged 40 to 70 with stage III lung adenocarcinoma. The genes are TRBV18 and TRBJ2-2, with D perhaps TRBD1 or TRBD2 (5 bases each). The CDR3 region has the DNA TGTGCCAGCTCAACCCGGTCAGGGACCGACACCGGGGAGCTGTTTTTT. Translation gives CASSTRSGTDTGELFF. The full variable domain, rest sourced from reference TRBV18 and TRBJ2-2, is NAGVMQNPRHLVRRRGQEARLRCSPMKGHSHVYWYRQLPEEGLKFMVYLQKENIIDESGMPKERFSAEFPKEGPSILRIQQVVRGDSAAYFCASSTRSGTDTGELFFGEGSRLTVL.